This T cell receptor (beta chain) was sequenced for a study of identical twins. TCRdb analysed the 5' RACE reads with MiXCR anew, one entry per CDR3 protein. The data show approximately 890,000 distinct CDR3 sequences, more than 9% seen once. Trimming removed 8 bases at V and 0 bases at J, with 17 bases between. The germline gives CDR1 ENHRY, CDR2 SYGVKD. The CDR3 consists of 16 residues. These data are also associated with another study on yellow fever vaccine responses in identical twins.

The sample taken for sequencing was PBMCs. The TCR originated in a woman under 30 in good health. The rearrangement links TRBV10-3 to TRBJ2-1, with D possibly being TRBD2 (6 bases). In DNA form, the CDR3 reads TGTGCCATCCGGTTTCCTCGGGAGAGCTCCTACAATGAGCAGTTCTTC. It encodes CAIRFPRESSYNEQFF.